The source of this TCR beta chain is a study of T cells after yellow fever vaccination. In the study overall: SMART-Seq v4 Ultra Low Input prepared libraries from low-cell fractions.

Findings and caveats of the study: The secondary response peaked faster, at day 5 versus 15, but was weaker.

Germline V gene sequence: CDR1 SEHNR, CDR2 FQNEAQ (reference sequence). V lost 5 bases and J lost 0; bases outside the gene matches: 14. This CDR3 spans 18 amino acids. Using its own MiXCR run on the 5' RACE reads, TCRdb lists one record per CDR3 protein. Of roughly 190,000 distinct CDR3 sequences in the sample, 8% to 13% were seen once. This clonotype appeared a few times. The antigen is undetermined. The receptor comes from a man between 18 and 35 years old who received the YFV17D yellow fever vaccine. The specimen comprised CD8+ T cells sorted from PBMCs, sampled 15 days after the yellow fever booster vaccination. The gene calls are TRBV7-9 and TRBJ2-7; 9 nucleotides agree with TRBD1. CDR3 DNA: TGTGCCAGCAGCGGCAGGGACAGGGATGGAATTAGCTCCTACGAGCAGTACGTC. Protein: CASSGRDRDGISSYEQYV.